This is a list of T cell receptor beta chains from one sample in a study of Graves' ophthalmopathy and Graves' hyperthyroidism. TCRdb itself ran the multiplex PCR reads through MiXCR, one entry per CDR3 protein. The sample has about 370,000 distinct CDR3 sequences, roughly 15% seen once. The material sequenced was peripheral blood. The receptors here all came from an adult woman with stable Graves' hyperthyroidism. The CDR3 runs from the conserved cysteine through the conserved F or W. The D gene is left open where the match is weak. Clone size is not always given. Where it is, it says once, few, many or a class for expanded clones.

D,J,V,size,DNA,CDR3
.,TRBJ2-7,TRBV7-6,many,TGTGCCAGCAGCTTAGCGACAGAAGATTACGAGCAGTACTTC,CASSLATEDYEQYF
.,TRBJ2-7,TRBV2,many,TGTGCCAGCAGTGAAGACGAACAGCTGAATAGACTAAACTACGAGCAGTACTTC,CASSEDEQLNRLNYEQYF
.,TRBJ1-1,TRBV29-1,many,TGCAGCGTTGCCTCCTTACAGGGGAACACTGAAGCTTTCTTT,CSVASLQGNTEAFF
TRBD1,TRBJ1-6,TRBV11-2,many,TGTGCCAGCAGCACCCGGACAGGGGTTGAGTCACCCCTCCACTTT,CASSTRTGVESPLHF
TRBD1,TRBJ2-2,TRBV18,.,TGTGCCAGCTCTCGAGGCCGACAGGGGGACACCGGGGAGCTGTTTTTT,CASSRGRQGDTGELFF
.,TRBJ2-2,TRBV6-2/TRBV6-3,few,TGTGCCAGCAGTTACCAGGCTGGGGGGAGATACACCGGGGAGCTGTTTTTT,CASSYQAGGRYTGELFF
.,TRBJ1-2,TRBV6-1,many,TGTGCCAGCAGTGAAGTCGTAGGCAGGGGCTATGGCTACACCTTC,CASSEVVGRGYGYTF
.,TRBJ1-2,TRBV6-1,.,TGTGCCAGCAGATTTGGCCGCGGAGCTAACTATGGCTACACCTTC,CASRFGRGANYGYTF
.,TRBJ2-7,TRBV6-1,many,TGTGCCAGCACCGACCCCCTAGGCGCCTACGAGCAGTACTTC,CASTDPLGAYEQYF
TRBD1,TRBJ2-4,TRBV7-9,.,TGTGCCAGCAGCGCCGACCGGGACAGGGTCAAAAACATTCAGTACTTC,CASSADRDRVKNIQYF
.,TRBJ1-5,TRBV15,many,TGTGCCACCAGCAGAGATAGACAGAACAATCAGCCCCAGCATTTT,CATSRDRQNNQPQHF
TRBD2,TRBJ2-7,TRBV9,many,TGTGCCAGCAGCGTAGGGACTAGCGGAACCTACGAGCAGTACTTC,CASSVGTSGTYEQYF
.,TRBJ2-7,TRBV13,few,TGTGCCAGCAGCCCCCGGGAGAACTACGAGCAGTACTTC,CASSPRENYEQYF
.,TRBJ1-1,TRBV20-1,many,TGCAGTGCTATTTTTAACACTGAAGCTTTCTTT,CSAIFNTEAFF
TRBD1,TRBJ2-4,TRBV7-2,many,TGTGCCAGCAGCTATTTCCCGGGACAGGGAAACATTCAGTACTTC,CASSYFPGQGNIQYF
.,TRBJ2-7,TRBV12-3/TRBV12-4,many,TGTGCCAGCAGTTTCGACAGGAAACTAGCGCAACTGAAGGGCGAGCAGTACTTC,CASSFDRKLAQLKGEQYF
.,TRBJ2-5,TRBV20-1,.,TGCAGTGCACGGACATGGCGCGAACTGAGGATCCAGTACTTC,CSARTWRELRIQYF
.,TRBJ1-1,TRBV3-1,few,TGTGCCAGCAGCCAAGGGGGACAACTGAACACTGAAGCTTTCTTT,CASSQGGQLNTEAFF
.,TRBJ1-1,TRBV19,many,TGTGCCAGTACCACGGAAAATCCCACTGAAGCTTTCTTT,CASTTENPTEAFF
.,TRBJ1-5,TRBV6-1,many,TGTGCCAGCAGGGTACAGGGAAGGAGCAATCAGCCCCAGCATTTT,CASRVQGRSNQPQHF
.,TRBJ2-7,TRBV30,few,TGTGCCTGGTCCCCCTCCCGGGAGCAGTACTTC,CAWSPSREQYF
.,TRBJ1-5,TRBV27,many,TGTGCCACAGGAGGGGGGAGCAATCAGCCCCAGCATTTT,CATGGGSNQPQHF
TRBD1,TRBJ2-7,TRBV7-9,many,TGTGCCAGCACCCTACAGGGGGTTGTCTACGAGCAGTACTTC,CASTLQGVVYEQYF
TRBD1,TRBJ2-5,TRBV10-3,many,TGTGCCACAAACCGGGACAGGGAAGAGACCCAGTACTTC,CATNRDREETQYF
.,TRBJ2-7,TRBV5-1,many,TGCGCCAGCGGCCCACGAGGACACTCCTACGAGCAGTACTTC,CASGPRGHSYEQYF
TRBD1,TRBJ1-1,TRBV6-1,many,TGTGCCAGCAGACGCCTAACAGGGGACACTGAAGCTTTCTTT,CASRRLTGDTEAFF
.,TRBJ2-5,TRBV15,.,TGTGCCACCAGCAGAGGGTACTCCCTCGAACAAGAGACCCAGTACTTC,CATSRGYSLEQETQYF
.,TRBJ1-1,TRBV5-1,few,TGCGCCAGCAGTCCAAACAGGGAGGGGACTGAAGCTTTCTTT,CASSPNREGTEAFF
TRBD2,TRBJ2-5,TRBV7-9,many,TGTGCCAGCCAACTTGCGGGAGGGCAAGAGACCCAGTACTTC,CASQLAGGQETQYF
.,TRBJ1-2,TRBV28,many,TGTGCCAGCAGTCCAGCCCTGGGCAATCCTGGCTACACCTTC,CASSPALGNPGYTF
.,TRBJ2-6,TRBV5-1,few,TGCGCCAGCAGCTTGGGCATCTCTGGGGCCAACGTCCTGACTTTC,CASSLGISGANVLTF
.,TRBJ1-5,TRBV19,many,TGTGCCAGTAGTAACAACAACCGCAATCAGCCCCAGCATTTT,CASSNNNRNQPQHF
TRBD1,TRBJ1-1,TRBV27,many,TGTGCCAGCACAAGAGCCACAGGGGGCACTGAAGCTTTCTTT,CASTRATGGTEAFF
.,TRBJ1-6,TRBV30,.,TGTGCCTGGACTACCTTGGGGCAGGGGTCTTCACCCCTCCACTTT,CAWTTLGQGSSPLHF
TRBD1,TRBJ1-2,TRBV28,many,TGTGCCAGCAGCCAGACGACAGGGGTGTATGGCTACACCTTC,CASSQTTGVYGYTF